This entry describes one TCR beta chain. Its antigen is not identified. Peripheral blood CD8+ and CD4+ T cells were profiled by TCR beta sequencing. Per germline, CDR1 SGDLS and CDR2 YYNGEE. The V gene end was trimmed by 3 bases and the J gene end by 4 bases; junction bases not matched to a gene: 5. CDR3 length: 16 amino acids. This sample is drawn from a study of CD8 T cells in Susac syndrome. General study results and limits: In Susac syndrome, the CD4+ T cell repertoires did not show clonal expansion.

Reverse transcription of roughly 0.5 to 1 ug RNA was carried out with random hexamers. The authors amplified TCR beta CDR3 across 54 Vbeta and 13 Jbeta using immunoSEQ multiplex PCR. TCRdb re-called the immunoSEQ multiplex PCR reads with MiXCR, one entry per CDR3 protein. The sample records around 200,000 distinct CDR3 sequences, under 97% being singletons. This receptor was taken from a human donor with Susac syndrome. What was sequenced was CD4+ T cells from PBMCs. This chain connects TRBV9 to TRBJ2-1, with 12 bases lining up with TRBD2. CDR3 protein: CASSALTSGGYNEQFF. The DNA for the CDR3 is TGTGCCAGCAGCGCCCTCACTAGCGGGGGGTACAATGAGCAGTTCTTC.